The 28 T cell receptor beta chains below come from one sample, sequenced in a study of OX40 agonist ivuxolimab in advanced cancers. This table comes from immunoSEQ multiplex PCR, and its TCRdb copy is limited to in-frame clones, with some not included. This table holds 65,000 to 100,000 clones, about 91% found once. The source material was CD4+ or CD8+ T cells sorted from blood, sampled in a trial of the OX40 agonist ivuxolimab. These receptors all come from an adult with an advanced solid tumor such as melanoma, head and neck, liver or kidney cancer.

The chain carries TRBV7-2 and TRBJ2-3; the match to TRBD2 covers 13 bases. Looked up from germline, CDR1 is SGHTA and CDR2 is FQGNSA. The V and J ends lost 4 bases and 5 bases, in that order; junction bases with no gene match: 6. The length of the CDR3 is 16 residues. CDR3 loop: CASSSRLAGGGDTQYF. CDR3 bases: TGTGCCAGCAGCTCGCGACTAGCGGGAGGTGGAGATACGCAGTATTTT.

The V call is TRBV30, the J call TRBJ2-3; 7 nucleotides align to TRBD2. Trimming cost V 2 bases and J 9 bases; bases outside gene matches: 5. Germline V CDR1 and CDR2: GTSNPN, SVGIG (reference sequence). The CDR3 sequence is 12 residues long. The CDR3 protein is CAWSPGRETQYF. The DNA of the CDR3 is TGTGCCTGGAGTCCGGGGAGGGAGACGCAGTATTTT.

The genes are TRBV18 and TRBJ2-1, with TRBD1 identical over 8 bases. The germline V gene encodes CDR1 KGHSH and CDR2 LQKENI. The trim removed 5 bases at V and 6 bases at J, leaving 9 bases unmatched. The CDR3 has 15 amino acids. DNA of the CDR3: TGTGCCAGCTCAAAAACAGGGGGTAGCGGCAATGAGCAGTTCTTC. Residues: CASSKTGGSGNEQFF.

The rearrangement links TRBV11-2 to TRBJ1-2; D ambiguous. With 0 bases removed from V and 4 bases from J, the gap between germline ends came to 18 bases. This CDR3 is 17 amino acids long. The germline gives CDR1 SGHAT, CDR2 FQNNGV. In DNA, the CDR3 is TGTGCCAGCAGCTTAGATCTAAAGGGTGGTAGGAGCTATGGCTACACCTTC. It is translated as CASSLDLKGGRSYGYTF.

This clone was observed a few times. The chain uses TRBV13 and TRBJ1-2; TRBD1 matches 9 bases. Trimming cost V 5 bases and J 2 bases; bases outside gene matches: 3. CDR3 length: 14 residues. Germline CDR1 and CDR2: PRHDT and FYEKMQ (reference sequence). Here the CDR3 DNA reads TGTGCCAGCAGCCAGGACAGGGGAAACTATGGCTACACCTTC. This gives the protein CASSQDRGNYGYTF. The full variable domain, with the rest looked up from reference TRBV13 and TRBJ1-2, is AAGVIQSPRHLIKEKRETATLKCYPIPRHDTVYWYQQGPGQDPQFLISFYEKMQSDKGSIPDRFSAQQFSDYHSELNMSSLELGDSALYFCASSQDRGNYGYTFGSGTRLTVV.

The V gene is TRBV2, the J gene TRBJ2-3, with 10 bases identical to TRBD1. CDR1 and CDR2 (germline): SNHLY, FYNNEI. With V trimmed by 7 bases and J by 1 base, 5 bases remained unmatched. The CDR3 runs to 15 residues. The CDR3 DNA sequence: TGTGCCAGCACAAAGGACAGGGGGGGCACAGATACGCAGTATTTT. Protein product: CASTKDRGGTDTQYF.

Here the CDR3 reads CASSSTSGGGTGELFF. The CDR3, as DNA: TGTGCCAGCTCTTCGACTAGCGGAGGGGGAACCGGGGAGCTGTTTTTT. The J gene is TRBJ2-2, the V gene TRBV18; TRBD2 agrees at 9 bases. Losses at the gene ends were 6 bases for V and 5 bases for J; bases not matched to a gene: 10. The CDR3 is 16 amino acids. Germline V gives CDR1 KGHSH, CDR2 LQKENI. The whole variable domain, remainder taken from reference TRBV18 and TRBJ2-2, is NAGVMQNPRHLVRRRGQEARLRCSPMKGHSHVYWYRQLPEEGLKFMVYLQKENIIDESGMPKERFSAEFPKEGPSILRIQQVVRGDSAAYFCASSSTSGGGTGELFFGEGSRLTVL.

J is TRBJ1-3 and V is TRBV7-9; 7 nucleotides match TRBD1. This CDR3 spans 15 amino acids. After removal of 2 bases from V and 3 bases from J, the junction contained 4 bases not matched to a gene. Germline lookup yields CDR1 SEHNR and CDR2 FQNEAQ (reference sequence). The CDR3 loop is CASSLTTGNGNTIYF. The CDR3 nucleotides are TGTGCCAGCAGCTTAACGACAGGGAATGGAAACACCATATATTTT.

The chain links TRBV7-2 to TRBJ2-1, with TRBD1 matching 9 bases. V dropped 5 bases and J dropped 5; count of bases not matched to a gene: 4. Per the germline V gene, CDR1 is SGHTA and CDR2 is FQGNSA. The CDR3 is 14 amino acids. The CDR3: CASSPRTGDNEQFF. The CDR3, as DNA: TGTGCCAGCAGCCCCCGGACAGGGGACAATGAGCAGTTCTTC.

V is TRBV6-1 and J is TRBJ2-4; 8 bases match TRBD1. Germline CDR1 MNHNS, CDR2 SASEGT. V was pared by 2 bases and J by 14 bases, with 8 bases of the junction left unmatched. The CDR3 has 13 amino acids. DNA for the CDR3: TGTGCCAGCAGTGAATCACAGGGGGTTAGGGAGTACTTC. Residues: CASSESQGVREYF.

The gene calls are TRBV29-1 and TRBJ2-1; 8 positions agree with TRBD1. Looked up from germline, CDR1 is SQVTM and CDR2 is ANQGSEA. Trimming cost V 0 bases and J 9 bases; bases outside gene matches: 10. CDR3 size: 15 residues. CDR3 sequence (DNA): TGCAGCGTTGAAGATACCGGCAGGGGGCCGGGTGAGCAGTTCTTC. Translating gives CSVEDTGRGPGEQFF.

The chain recombines TRBV5-1 with TRBJ1-5, with D perhaps TRBD1 (5 bases). This CDR3 contains 15 residues. V was shortened by 1 base and J by 2 bases, with 10 bases between the two germline ends. Germline V gene lookup returns CDR1 SGHRS and CDR2 YFSETQ. CDR3 protein: CASSLTGAGNQPQHF. The CDR3 DNA reads as TGCGCCAGCAGCTTGACCGGGGCGGGCAATCAGCCCCAGCATTTT.

A single count supports this clone. The rearrangement joins TRBV25-1 to TRBJ2-2, with D possibly being TRBD1 or TRBD2 (5 bases each). Germline assignment: CDR1 MGHDK and CDR2 SYGVNS. CDR3 size: 16 residues. The germline V and J ends were trimmed by 3 bases and 4 bases, with 15 bases remaining between them. The CDR3 nucleotides read TGTGCCAGCAGTGATCTCTCGAGGGGTCGCACCGGGGAGCTGTTTTTT. This sequence encodes CASSDLSRGRTGELFF.

Judged by abundance, this clone is medium-sized (0.01 to 0.1%). The J gene is TRBJ1-2, the V gene TRBV7-9; D is ambiguous. Germline loops: CDR1 SEHNR, CDR2 FQNEAQ (reference sequence). Trimming took off 4 bases at V and 4 bases at J, with 10 bases between the two ends. The CDR3 is 13 residues long. In DNA, the CDR3 is TGTGCCAGCAGCTATGGACCTCGCTATGGCTACACCTTC. Translation: CASSYGPRYGYTF.

The rearrangement uses TRBV7-8 and TRBJ2-7; D is unclear. The CDR3 is made up of 14 amino acids. Trimming removed 0 bases from V and 3 bases from J, with 9 bases in between. Per the germline V gene, CDR1 is SGHVS and CDR2 is FQNEAQ. The CDR3 reads CASSLAVGSYEQYF. Written as DNA, the CDR3 is TGTGCCAGCAGCTTAGCGGTTGGCAGCTACGAGCAGTACTTC.

This chain links TRBV28 with TRBJ2-1; 13 bases map to TRBD2. The CDR3 runs to 15 residues. Germline CDR1 and CDR2: MDHEN and SYDVKM. V lost 6 bases to trimming and J lost 6 bases; unmatched junction nucleotides: 5. In DNA form, the CDR3 reads TGTGCCAGCAGGCCTACTAGCGGGAGGGCCAATGAGCAGTTCTTC. It translates to CASRPTSGRANEQFF.

The chain links TRBV28 to TRBJ2-1, with 7 bases fitting TRBD2. J lost 4 bases, V lost 3 bases, and 15 bases had no gene match. The CDR3 length is 18 residues. CDR1 MDHEN and CDR2 SYDVKM come from the germline V gene. For the CDR3, the DNA is TGTGCCAGCAGTTTGGTTTTTGTGTTTGCGGGAGTTTACAATGAGCAGTTCTTC. This codes for CASSLVFVFAGVYNEQFF.

This chain uses TRBV2 with TRBJ2-5; no clear D. CDR1 is SNHLY and CDR2 is FYNNEI in the germline V gene. The CDR3 spans 10 residues. Trimming removed 6 bases from V and 3 bases from J, with 2 bases in between. The CDR3 bases are TGTGCCAGCAGGAAAGAGACCCAGTACTTC. This gives the protein CASRKETQYF.

This chain uses TRBV12-5 with TRBJ1-2; 10 bases map to TRBD1. Germline CDR1 LGHNT, CDR2 FRNRAP. V shed 5 bases, J shed 8 bases, and the junction held 14 bases outside the gene matches. The CDR3 sequence is 16 residues long. CDR3 DNA: TGTGCTAGTGGTCCCCCCTCAGGGACAGGGGTTCGAGGCTACACCTTC. Translating it yields CASGPPSGTGVRGYTF. Full variable domain (outside the CDR3, taken from reference TRBV12-5 and TRBJ1-2): DARVTQTPRHKVTEMGQEVTMRCQPILGHNTVFWYRQTMMQGLELLAYFRNRAPLDDSGMPKDRFSAEMPDATLATLKIQPSEPRDSAVYFCASGPPSGTGVRGYTFGSGTRLTVV.

This clone was found a few times. V and J are TRBV9 and TRBJ1-1; TRBD1 matches at 7 bases. The length of the CDR3 is 15 residues. V dropped 0 bases and J dropped 0; count of bases not matched to a gene: 2. Germline CDR1 reads SGDLS; CDR2 reads YYNGEE. CDR3 nucleotides: TGTGCCAGCAGCGTAGGCGGGACAGTGAACACTGAAGCTTTCTTT. It is translated as CASSVGGTVNTEAFF.

V is TRBV10-3 and J is TRBJ1-4, with a possible D match to TRBD1 (5 bases). This CDR3 spans 13 amino acids. CDR1 ENHRY and CDR2 SYGVKD come from the germline V gene. Between the trimmed V and J ends, which lost 6 bases and 5 bases, there was a span of 10 bases. DNA of the CDR3: TGTGCCATCAGAGACAGCCAAAATGAAAAACTGTTTTTT. It translates to CAIRDSQNEKLFF.

The chain employs TRBV7-3 and TRBJ2-3; D is tentatively TRBD1 or TRBD2 (5 bases each). CDR3 length: 14 amino acids. Trimming took 3 bases from V and 0 from J, leaving 7 bases between them. Germline CDR1 SGHTA, CDR2 FQGTGA. CDR3 sequence (DNA): TGTGCCAGCAGCTTGGGGGTCAGCACAGATACGCAGTATTTT. It yields the protein CASSLGVSTDTQYF. Complete variable domain (other parts from reference TRBV7-3 and TRBJ2-3): GAGVSQTPSNKVTEKGKYVELRCDPISGHTALYWYRQSLGQGPEFLIYFQGTGAADDSGLPNDRFFAVRPEGSVSTLKIQRTERGDSAVYLCASSLGVSTDTQYFGPGTRLTVL.

This clone was detected once. The chain carries TRBV4-1 and TRBJ1-5; D gene uncertain. The CDR3 sequence is 14 residues long. Germline CDR1 is MGHRA and CDR2 is YSYEKL. Trimming took off 0 bases at V and 5 bases at J, with 8 bases between the two ends. The DNA for the CDR3 is TGCGCCAGCAGCCAAGATGTGTCGTATCAGCCCCAGCATTTT. Translation gives CASSQDVSYQPQHF.

The V and J genes are TRBV7-3 and TRBJ2-7; 8 bases line up with TRBD2. The V segment lost 1 base and the J segment 7 bases; nucleotides outside the gene matches: 9. Germline V gene lookup returns CDR1 SGHTA and CDR2 FQGTGA. The length of the CDR3 is 15 residues. CDR3 sequence reads: CASSLRTGGPWEQYF. Written as DNA, the CDR3 is TGTGCCAGCAGCTTAAGAACGGGAGGGCCGTGGGAGCAGTACTTC.

This chain connects TRBV19 to TRBJ1-5; 7 bases are a match to TRBD1. The CDR3 extends over 14 amino acids. With 5 bases clipped from V and 4 bases from J, the junction kept 5 bases outside the gene matches. Germline CDR1 and CDR2: LNHDA and SQIVND (reference sequence). CDR3 sequence: CASSGRDRNQPQHF. The CDR3 nucleotides read TGTGCCAGTAGTGGCCGGGACAGAAATCAGCCCCAGCATTTT.

This rearrangement joins TRBV28 to TRBJ1-1, with D possibly being TRBD1 (5 bases). With 9 bases removed from V and 7 bases from J, the gap between germline ends came to 12 bases. Germline CDR1 MDHEN, CDR2 SYDVKM. The CDR3 has 11 amino acids. CDR3 sequence reads: CASSWRGEAFF. For the CDR3, the DNA is TGTGCCAGTTCATGGAGGGGTGAAGCTTTCTTT.

V is TRBV10-3 and J is TRBJ2-1, with 8 bases lining up with TRBD2. V was pared by 9 bases and J by 5 bases, with 9 bases of the junction left unmatched. The CDR3 sequence is 14 residues long. CDR1 is ENHRY, CDR2 SYGVKD, per germline. CDR3 protein: CAIRTSGNNNEQFF. CDR3 DNA sequence: TGTGCCATAAGAACTAGCGGCAATAACAATGAGCAGTTCTTC.

The chain employs TRBV5-1 and TRBJ2-3; D is unresolved. Germline V gives CDR1 SGHRS, CDR2 YFSETQ. Trimming stripped 5 bases from V and 4 bases from J, with 11 bases between. The CDR3 totals 13 residues. The CDR3, as DNA: TGCGCCAGCAGACCTGACGCCCCAGATACGCAGTATTTT. Its protein is CASRPDAPDTQYF.